This TCR beta chain derives from a study of blood T cells in healthy people across ages. This CDR3 is built from 15 residues. Germline V gives CDR1 SQVTM, CDR2 ANQGSEA. The V and J ends lost 3 bases and 5 bases respectively, with 17 bases between them. The authors ran a second PCR of about 6 to 11 cycles using a sample-barcoded 5' primer and a J-beta primer mix. TCRdb itself ran the 5' RACE reads through MiXCR, one entry per CDR3 protein. The sample contains roughly 800,000 distinct CDR3 sequences, roughly 50% of which appear only once. Material for sequencing was blood. The receptor's source is a man younger than 40 in good health. V usage is TRBV29-1 and J usage is TRBJ2-1; D perhaps matches TRBD1 (5 bases). The CDR3 sequence: CSVDRGDSGDNEQFF. CDR3 nucleotides: TGCAGCGTTGACCGAGGAGACAGTGGGGACAATGAGCAGTTCTTC.